The sequence of this TCR beta chain was determined in a study of blood T cells in healthy people across ages. Study-wide results and limits: Observed TCR beta diversity showed a strong correlation with the percentage of naive T cells as measured by flow cytometry. The fall in TCR beta diversity per million T cells was roughly linear with age.

Germline assignment: CDR1 MDHEN and CDR2 SYDVKM. The CDR3 is made up of 16 amino acids. V lost 6 bases and J lost 0; bases outside the gene matches: 9. Next came a second PCR, run for about 6 to 12 cycles, which used a sample-barcoded 5' primer along with a J-beta primer mix. One entry per CDR3 protein, called by TCRdb with MiXCR from the 5' RACE reads. Counted here are 700,000 to 950,000 distinct CDR3 sequences, nearly 60% occurring once; the ten biggest clones make up around 20%. The sample holds a few counts of this clonotype. Its matching antigen is unknown. Donors were healthy Caucasian individuals from Russia aged roughly 6 to 90. At least 6.5 million PBMCs were isolated per sample.

Sequenced material: blood. The chain has TRBV28 and TRBJ2-7; 9 bases are shared with TRBD2. The sequence was obtained from a man between 25 and 39 years old in good health. CDR3 sequence: CASSWASGTYSYEQYF. CDR3 bases: TGTGCCAGCAGCTGGGCTAGCGGGACATACTCCTACGAGCAGTACTTC.